The clone carrying this T cell receptor beta chain has just one count. The source of the sample is a study of T-cell reconstitution after alpha-beta-depleted transplantation in children. The CDR3 has 16 amino acids. Germline lookup yields CDR1 SGHDT and CDR2 YYEEEE. V lost 0 bases and J 5 bases, leaving 12 bases between the germline ends. TCRbeta library construction was performed incorporating unique molecular identifiers. MiXCR, run by TCRdb on the PCR reads, gives a single entry per CDR3 protein. The repertoire holds 500,000 to 600,000 distinct CDR3 sequences, about a sixth seen once, with less than 4% in the top ten.

The sequence was collected from a human donor who donated a stem cell graft to a child with acute lymphoblastic leukemia. The rearrangement uses TRBV5-6 and TRBJ1-6; D is ambiguous. The input for sequencing was PBMCs from the stem cell graft donor, taken from the stem cell graft. CDR3 DNA sequence: TGTGCCAGCAGCTTGGCGGGCCCCCTTGATAATTCACCCCTCCACTTT. Protein sequence: CASSLAGPLDNSPLHF.